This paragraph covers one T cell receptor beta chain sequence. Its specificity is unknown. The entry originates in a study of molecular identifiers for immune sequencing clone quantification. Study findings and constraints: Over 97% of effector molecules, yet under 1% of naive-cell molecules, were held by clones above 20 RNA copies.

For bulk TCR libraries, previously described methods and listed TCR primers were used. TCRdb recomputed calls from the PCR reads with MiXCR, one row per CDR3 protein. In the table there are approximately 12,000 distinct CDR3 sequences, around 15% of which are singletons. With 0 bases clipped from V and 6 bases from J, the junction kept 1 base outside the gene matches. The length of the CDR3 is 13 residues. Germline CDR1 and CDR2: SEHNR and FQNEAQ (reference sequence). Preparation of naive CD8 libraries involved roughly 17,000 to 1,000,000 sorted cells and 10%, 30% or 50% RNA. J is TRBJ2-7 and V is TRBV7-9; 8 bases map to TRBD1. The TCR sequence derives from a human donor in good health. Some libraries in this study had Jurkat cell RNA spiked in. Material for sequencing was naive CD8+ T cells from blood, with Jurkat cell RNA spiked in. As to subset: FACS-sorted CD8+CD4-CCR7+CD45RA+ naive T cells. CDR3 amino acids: CASSLAGQVEQYF. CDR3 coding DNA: TGTGCCAGCAGCTTAGCGGGACAGGTCGAGCAGTACTTC.